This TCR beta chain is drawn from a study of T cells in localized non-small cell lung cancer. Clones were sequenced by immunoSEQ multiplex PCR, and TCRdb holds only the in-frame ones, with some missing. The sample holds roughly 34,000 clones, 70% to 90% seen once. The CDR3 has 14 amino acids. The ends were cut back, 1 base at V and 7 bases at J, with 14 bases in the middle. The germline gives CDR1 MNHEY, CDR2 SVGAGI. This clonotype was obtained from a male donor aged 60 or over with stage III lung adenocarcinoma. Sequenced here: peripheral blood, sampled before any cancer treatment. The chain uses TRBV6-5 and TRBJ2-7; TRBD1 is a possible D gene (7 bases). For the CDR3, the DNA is TGTGCCAGCAGTTACTTCGCCAGGGGGGTTGAGCAGTACTTC. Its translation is CASSYFARGVEQYF.